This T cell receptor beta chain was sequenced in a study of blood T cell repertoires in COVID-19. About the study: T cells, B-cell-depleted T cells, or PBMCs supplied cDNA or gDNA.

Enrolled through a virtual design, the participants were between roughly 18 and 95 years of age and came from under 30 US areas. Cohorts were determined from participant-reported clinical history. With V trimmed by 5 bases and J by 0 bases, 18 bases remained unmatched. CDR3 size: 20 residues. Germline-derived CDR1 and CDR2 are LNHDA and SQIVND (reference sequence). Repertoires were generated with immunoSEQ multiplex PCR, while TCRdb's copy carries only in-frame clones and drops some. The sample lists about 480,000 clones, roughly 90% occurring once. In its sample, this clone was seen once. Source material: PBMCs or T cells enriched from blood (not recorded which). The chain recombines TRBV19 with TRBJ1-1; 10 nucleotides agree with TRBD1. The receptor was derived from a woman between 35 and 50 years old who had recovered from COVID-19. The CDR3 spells CASSPQGTGAAGSMNTEAFF. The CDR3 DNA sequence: TGTGCCAGTAGTCCCCAAGGGACAGGGGCCGCTGGATCCATGAACACTGAAGCTTTCTTT.